This T cell receptor (beta chain) is from a study of metastatic and nonmetastatic thyroid tumors. On the study more broadly: Patients with malignant and benign thyroid disease provided blood and tumor or nodule tissue, whose repertoires were compared.

Prior to thyroid surgery, none of the patients had received any treatment. In the authors' workflow: The study's classifier, a distant-metastasis tool for papillary thyroid cancer, was built using CDR3 differences across clinicopathological groups. MiXCR reprocessed the PCR reads for TCRdb. TCRdb's processing, not the study's, gives the V and J calls here. The table lists approximately 8,000 clones, 27% of them singletons. General study results and limits: Malignant tumors reportedly showed significantly higher TCR beta diversity than benign nodules in both blood and tumor.

Germline V gene lookup returns CDR1 MNHNS and CDR2 SASEGT. V lost 2 bases and J 7 bases, leaving 9 bases between the germline ends. The CDR3 has 13 residues. This clone turned up a few times. What it binds is not known. Input material: adjacent normal tissue. The clonotype originates from a female donor with papillary thyroid cancer or a benign thyroid nodule (not recorded which). Some clones in this sample may be carry-over from other donors' samples. This chain connects TRBV6-1 to TRBJ1-5; possible D gene TRBD1, 6 bases. The CDR3 DNA follows: TGTGCCAGCAGTGAACAGGGGCTGCAGCCCCAGCATTTT. This codes for CASSEQGLQPQHF.